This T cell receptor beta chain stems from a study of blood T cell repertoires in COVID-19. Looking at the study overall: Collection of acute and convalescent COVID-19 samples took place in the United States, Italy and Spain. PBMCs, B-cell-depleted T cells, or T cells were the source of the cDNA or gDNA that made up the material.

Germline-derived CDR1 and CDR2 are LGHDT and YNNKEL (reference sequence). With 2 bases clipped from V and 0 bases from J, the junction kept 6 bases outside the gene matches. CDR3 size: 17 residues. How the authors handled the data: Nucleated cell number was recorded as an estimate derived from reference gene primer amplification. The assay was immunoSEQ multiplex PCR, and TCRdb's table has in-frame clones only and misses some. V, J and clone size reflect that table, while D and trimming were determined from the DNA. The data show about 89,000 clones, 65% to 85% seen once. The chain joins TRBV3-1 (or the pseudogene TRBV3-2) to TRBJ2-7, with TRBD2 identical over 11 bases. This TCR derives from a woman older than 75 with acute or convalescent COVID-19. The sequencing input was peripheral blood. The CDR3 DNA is TGTGCCAGCAGCCAACTAGCGGGGGGAAAGAGCTCCTACGAGCAGTACTTC. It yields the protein CASSQLAGGKSSYEQYF.